Following are 8 T cell receptor beta chains from one sample sequenced in a study of blood T cell repertoires in COVID-19. Profiled with immunoSEQ multiplex PCR; TCRdb holds only in-frame clones, not every one. The data hold fewer than 90,000 clones, with about 83% observed a single time. The sample comprised peripheral blood. These receptor sequences come from a man aged 70-80 years with COVID-19, enrolled during active disease.

The chain joins TRBV5-1 to TRBJ1-1; D not certain. Trimming left V 4 bases short and J 0 bases short, with 10 bases between. The CDR3 runs to 14 residues. From germline, CDR1 is SGHRS and CDR2 YFSETQ. The CDR3 protein is CASSPLQMNTEAFF. CDR3 in DNA: TGCGCCAGCAGCCCGCTGCAGATGAACACTGAAGCTTTCTTT. The full variable domain, with the rest looked up from reference TRBV5-1 and TRBJ1-1, is KAGVTQTPRYLIKTRGQQVTLSCSPISGHRSVSWYQQTPGQGLQFLFEYFSETQRNKGNFPGRFSGRQFSNSRSEMNVSTLELGDSALYLCASSPLQMNTEAFFGQGTRLTVV.

The chain uses TRBV11-2 and TRBJ2-7; 8 bases line up with TRBD2. There are 14 residues in the CDR3. The junction had 6 bases not matched to a gene; V was cut back by 5 bases and J by 3 bases. Germline V gene lookup returns CDR1 SGHAT and CDR2 FQNNGV. In DNA, the CDR3 is TGTGCCAGCAGCCGTAGTAGCGGGAACTACGAGCAGTACTTC. Translating gives CASSRSSGNYEQYF.

The chain has TRBV18 and TRBJ2-5; 9 positions agree with TRBD1. The CDR3 runs 16 residues. Germline V CDR1 and CDR2: KGHSH, LQKENI. The V gene end was trimmed by 3 bases and the J gene end by 5 bases; junction bases not matched to a gene: 10. This CDR3 is CASSPRTGDTRETQYF. In DNA form, the CDR3 reads TGTGCCAGCTCACCGCGGACAGGGGATACAAGGGAGACCCAGTACTTC.

The chain recombines TRBV18 with TRBJ1-1, with D possibly matching TRBD1 (5 bases). CDR1 is KGHSH and CDR2 is LQKENI in the germline V gene. The CDR3 consists of 14 residues. Trimming cost V 3 bases and J 3 bases, with 11 bases left between them. The CDR3 nucleotides are TGTGCCAGCTCACCTTTAGAAGGGGACACTGAAGCTTTCTTT. Its translation is CASSPLEGDTEAFF.

The chain links TRBV27 to TRBJ2-3; D possibly corresponds to TRBD2 (6 bases). The germline V and J ends were trimmed by 10 bases and 0 bases, with 14 bases remaining between them. The V gene's germline CDR1 is MNHEY and CDR2 SMNVEV (reference sequence). The CDR3 covers 14 residues. The DNA for the CDR3 is TGTGCCACCGGGGGAGCGGCTAGCACAGATACGCAGTATTTT. Translating gives CATGGAASTDTQYF.

The chain links TRBV4-2 to TRBJ2-7; D unclear. The CDR3 loop spans 15 amino acids. V dropped 4 bases and J dropped 4 bases, with 17 bases sitting between them. Germline V gives CDR1 LGHNA, CDR2 YNFKEQ. CDR3 sequence: CASSPRLSSHYEQYF. CDR3 nucleotides: TGTGCCAGCAGCCCCCGACTCTCATCCCATTACGAGCAGTACTTC.

The table lists this clone with a few counts. The chain links TRBV6-2 or TRBV6-3 to TRBJ1-5; the match to TRBD1 covers 7 bases. From germline, CDR1 is MNHEY and CDR2 SVGEGT. J lost 3 bases, V lost 6 bases, and 5 bases had no gene match. The CDR3 loop spans 14 amino acids. CDR3 sequence: CASSSGQNNQPQHF. The CDR3 DNA sequence: TGTGCCAGCAGCTCGGGACAGAACAATCAGCCCCAGCATTTT.

In its sample, this clone was seen a few times. The rearrangement joins TRBV10-3 to TRBJ2-1; D is ambiguous. Germline CDR1 and CDR2: ENHRY and SYGVKD. This CDR3 is built from 14 residues. V was clipped by 4 bases and J by 2 bases, with 9 bases between them. The CDR3 reads CAISGPPTYNEQFF. As DNA, the CDR3 is TGTGCCATCAGTGGGCCCCCGACCTACAATGAGCAGTTCTTC.